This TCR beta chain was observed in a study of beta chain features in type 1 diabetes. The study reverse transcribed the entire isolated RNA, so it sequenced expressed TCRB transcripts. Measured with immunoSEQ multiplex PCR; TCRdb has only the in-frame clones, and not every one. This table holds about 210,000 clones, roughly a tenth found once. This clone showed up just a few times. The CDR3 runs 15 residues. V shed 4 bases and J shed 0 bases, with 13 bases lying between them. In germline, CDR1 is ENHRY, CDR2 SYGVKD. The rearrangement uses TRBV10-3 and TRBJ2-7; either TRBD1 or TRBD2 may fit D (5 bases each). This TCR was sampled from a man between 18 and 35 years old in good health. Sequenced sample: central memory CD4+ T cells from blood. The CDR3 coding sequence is TGTGCCATCAGTGCCGGGACCGCCAGCTCCTACGAGCAGTACTTC. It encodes CAISAGTASSYEQYF.